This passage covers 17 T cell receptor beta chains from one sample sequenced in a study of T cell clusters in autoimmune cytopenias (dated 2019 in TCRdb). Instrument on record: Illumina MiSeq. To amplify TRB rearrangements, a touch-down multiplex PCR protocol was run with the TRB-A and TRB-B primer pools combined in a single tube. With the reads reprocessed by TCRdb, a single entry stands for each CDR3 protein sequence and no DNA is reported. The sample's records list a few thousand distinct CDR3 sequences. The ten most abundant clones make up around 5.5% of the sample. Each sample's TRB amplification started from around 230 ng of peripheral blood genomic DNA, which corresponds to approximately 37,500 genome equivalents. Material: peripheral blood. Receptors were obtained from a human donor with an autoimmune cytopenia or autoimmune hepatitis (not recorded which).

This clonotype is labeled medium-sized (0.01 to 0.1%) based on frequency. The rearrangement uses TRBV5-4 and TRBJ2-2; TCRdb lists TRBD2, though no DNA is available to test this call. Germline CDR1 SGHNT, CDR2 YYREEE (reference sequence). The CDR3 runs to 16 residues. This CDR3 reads CASSWVTSGATGELFF.

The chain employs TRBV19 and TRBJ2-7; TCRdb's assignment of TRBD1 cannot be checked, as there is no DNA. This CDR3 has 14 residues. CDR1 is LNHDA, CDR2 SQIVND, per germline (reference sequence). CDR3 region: CASSIGGAGYEQYF. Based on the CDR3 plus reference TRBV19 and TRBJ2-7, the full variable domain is DGGITQSPKYLFRKEGQNVTLSCEQNLNHDAMYWYRQDPGQGLRLIYYSQIVNDFQKGDIAEGYSVSREKKESFPLTVTSAQKNPTAFYLCASSIGGAGYEQYFGPGTRLTVT.

This CDR3 reads CASSSRTGTGFTGELFF. V usage is TRBV19 and J usage is TRBJ2-2; without DNA, the TCRdb call of TRBD1 cannot be checked. CDR3 length: 17 residues. The germline CDR1 and CDR2 sequences are LNHDA and SQIVND (reference sequence).

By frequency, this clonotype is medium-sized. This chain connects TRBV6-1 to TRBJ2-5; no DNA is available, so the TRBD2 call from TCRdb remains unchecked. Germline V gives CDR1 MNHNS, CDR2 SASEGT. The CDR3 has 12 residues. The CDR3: CASSGAGETQYF.

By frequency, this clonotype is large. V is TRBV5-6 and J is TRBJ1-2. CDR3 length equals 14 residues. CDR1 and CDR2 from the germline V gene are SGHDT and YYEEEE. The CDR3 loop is CASSLSRTPNGYTF.

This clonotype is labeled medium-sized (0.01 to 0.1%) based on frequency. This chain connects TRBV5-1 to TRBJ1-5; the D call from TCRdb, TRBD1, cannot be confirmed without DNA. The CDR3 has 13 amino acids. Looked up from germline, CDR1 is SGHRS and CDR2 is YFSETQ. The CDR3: CASSEGPGQPQHF.

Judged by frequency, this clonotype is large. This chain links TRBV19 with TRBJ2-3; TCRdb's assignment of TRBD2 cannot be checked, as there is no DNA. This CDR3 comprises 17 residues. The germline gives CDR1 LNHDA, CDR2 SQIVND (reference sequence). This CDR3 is CASLRRASGYSTDTQYF.

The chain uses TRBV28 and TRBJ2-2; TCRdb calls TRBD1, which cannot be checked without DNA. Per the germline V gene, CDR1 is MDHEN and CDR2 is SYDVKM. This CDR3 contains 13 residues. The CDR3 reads CASRQLNTGELFF.

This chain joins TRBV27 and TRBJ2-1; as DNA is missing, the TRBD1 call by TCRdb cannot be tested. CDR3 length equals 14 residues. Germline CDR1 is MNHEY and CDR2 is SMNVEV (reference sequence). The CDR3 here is CASRWTGGRNEQFF.

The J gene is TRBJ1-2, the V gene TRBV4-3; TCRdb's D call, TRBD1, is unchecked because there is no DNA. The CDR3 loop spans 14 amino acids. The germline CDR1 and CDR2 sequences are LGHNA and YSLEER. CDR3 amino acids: CASSPPLGRGGYTF.

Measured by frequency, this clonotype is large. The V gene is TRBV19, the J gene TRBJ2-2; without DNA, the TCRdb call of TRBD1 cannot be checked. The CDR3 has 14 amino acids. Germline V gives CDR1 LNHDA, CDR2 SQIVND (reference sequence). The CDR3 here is CASTGTGRTGELFF.

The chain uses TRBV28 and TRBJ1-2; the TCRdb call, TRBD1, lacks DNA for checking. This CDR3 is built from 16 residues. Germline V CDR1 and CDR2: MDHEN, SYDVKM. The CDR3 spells CASSSSLGTGAWATTF.

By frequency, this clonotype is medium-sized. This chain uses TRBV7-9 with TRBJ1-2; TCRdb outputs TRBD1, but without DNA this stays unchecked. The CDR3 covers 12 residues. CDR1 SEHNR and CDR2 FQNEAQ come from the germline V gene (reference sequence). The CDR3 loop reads CASSPPQGGYTF.

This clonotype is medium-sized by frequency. This CDR3 reads CAISSSNGGENIQYF. The gene calls are TRBV10-3 and TRBJ2-4; TCRdb designates TRBD1, a call that cannot be tested without DNA. CDR1 and CDR2 from the germline V gene are ENHRY and SYGVKD. The CDR3 is made up of 15 amino acids.

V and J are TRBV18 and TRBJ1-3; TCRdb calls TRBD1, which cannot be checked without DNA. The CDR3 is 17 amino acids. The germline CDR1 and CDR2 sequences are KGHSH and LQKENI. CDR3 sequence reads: CASSPLLGIQGRNTIYF. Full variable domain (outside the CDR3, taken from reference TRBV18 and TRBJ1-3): NAGVMQNPRHLVRRRGQEARLRCSPMKGHSHVYWYRQLPEEGLKFMVYLQKENIIDESGMPKERFSAEFPKEGPSILRIQQVVRGDSAAYFCASSPLLGIQGRNTIYFGEGSWLTVV.

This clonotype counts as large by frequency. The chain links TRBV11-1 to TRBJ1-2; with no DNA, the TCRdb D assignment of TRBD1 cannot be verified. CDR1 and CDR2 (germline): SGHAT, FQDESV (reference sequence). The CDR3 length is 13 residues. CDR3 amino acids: CASSPRGFYGYTF.

Here the CDR3 reads CAISPAGQSNYGYTF. The chain recombines TRBV10-3 with TRBJ1-2; TCRdb selects TRBD1, and the lack of DNA leaves this call unchecked. This CDR3 contains 15 residues. Germline V gene sequence: CDR1 ENHRY, CDR2 SYGVKD.